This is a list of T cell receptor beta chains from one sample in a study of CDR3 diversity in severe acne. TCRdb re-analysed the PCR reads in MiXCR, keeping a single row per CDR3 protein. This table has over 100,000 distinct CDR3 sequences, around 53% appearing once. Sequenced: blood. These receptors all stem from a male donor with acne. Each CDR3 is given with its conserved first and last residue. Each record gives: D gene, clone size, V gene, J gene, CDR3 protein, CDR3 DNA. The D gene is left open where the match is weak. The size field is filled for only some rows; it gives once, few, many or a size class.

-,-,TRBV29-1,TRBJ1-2,CSVGGTDYGYTF,TGCAGCGTTGGGGGGACTGACTATGGCTACACCTTC
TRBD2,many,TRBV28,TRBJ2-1,CASSLSNSGSRSRNEQFF,TGTGCCAGCAGTTTATCCAATAGCGGGAGCCGGTCCCGCAATGAGCAGTTCTTC
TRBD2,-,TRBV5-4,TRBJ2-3,CASSPGLAGEVGVRADTQYF,TGTGCCAGCAGCCCGGGACTAGCGGGAGAAGTAGGTGTTCGAGCAGATACGCAGTATTTT
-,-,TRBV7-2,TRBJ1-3,CASSLAAWGAGNTIYF,TGTGCCAGCAGCTTAGCGGCATGGGGGGCTGGAAACACCATATATTTT
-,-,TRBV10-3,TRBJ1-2,CAISDGRDDGYTF,TGTGCCATCAGTGACGGACGGGATGATGGCTACACCTTC
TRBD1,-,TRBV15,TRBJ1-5,CATSTDRGSNQPQHF,TGTGCCACCAGCACCGACAGGGGGAGCAATCAGCCCCAGCATTTT
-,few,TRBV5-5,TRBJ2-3,CASSQLGADTQYF,TGTGCCAGCAGCCAACTTGGCGCAGATACGCAGTATTTT
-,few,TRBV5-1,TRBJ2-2,CASSQKGPRNTGELFF,TGCGCCAGCAGTCAAAAGGGGCCCCGCAACACCGGGGAGCTGTTTTTT
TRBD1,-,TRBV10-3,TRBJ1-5,CAITSGGYSNQPQHF,TGTGCCATCACGTCAGGGGGATATAGCAATCAGCCCCAGCATTTT
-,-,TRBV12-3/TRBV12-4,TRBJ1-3,CASSLLQGTTIYF,TGTGCCAGCAGTTTATTACAGGGCACCACCATATATTTT
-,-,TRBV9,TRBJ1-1,CASSPYDLRDTEAFF,TGTGCCAGCAGCCCCTATGATTTACGGGACACTGAAGCTTTCTTT
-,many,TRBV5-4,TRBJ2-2,CASSSTDTGELFF,TGTGCCAGCAGCTCTACAGACACCGGGGAGCTGTTTTTT
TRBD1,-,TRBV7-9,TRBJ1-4,CASSRRTGEVGKLFF,TGTGCCAGCAGCCGCCGGACAGGGGAGGTCGGAAAACTGTTTTTT
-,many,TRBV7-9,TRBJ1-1,CASSLNPAGLLNTEAFF,TGTGCCAGCAGCTTAAACCCGGCCGGCCTTTTGAACACTGAAGCTTTCTTT
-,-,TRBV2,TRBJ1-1,CASSVGMNTEAFF,TGTGCCAGCAGTGTCGGCATGAACACTGAAGCTTTCTTT
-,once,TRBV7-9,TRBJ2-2,CASSLDGLATNTGELFF,TGTGCCAGCAGCTTAGATGGGTTAGCGACGAACACCGGGGAGCTGTTTTTT
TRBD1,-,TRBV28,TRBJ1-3,CASSQTGGGNTIYF,TGTGCCAGCAGTCAGACAGGGGGTGGAAACACCATATATTTT
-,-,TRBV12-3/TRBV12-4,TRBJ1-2,CASSPTEGTGYGYTF,TGTGCCAGCAGTCCCACGGAGGGGACGGGTTATGGCTACACCTTC
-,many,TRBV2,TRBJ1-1,CASHSAGEAFF,TGTGCCAGCCATAGTGCAGGGGAAGCTTTCTTT
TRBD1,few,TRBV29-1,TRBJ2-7,CSVVRDRVPHEQYF,TGCAGCGTGGTCCGGGACAGGGTCCCCCACGAGCAGTACTTC
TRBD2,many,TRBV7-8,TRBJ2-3,CASRVTSGTDTQYF,TGTGCCAGCAGAGTTACTAGCGGCACAGATACGCAGTATTTT
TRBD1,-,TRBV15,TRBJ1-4,CATSRFRQGSETTNEKLFF,TGTGCCACCAGCAGATTTCGACAGGGATCTGAAACAACTAATGAAAAACTGTTTTTT
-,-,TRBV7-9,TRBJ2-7,CASSPSGYEQYF,TGTGCCAGCAGCCCTTCGGGTTACGAGCAGTACTTC
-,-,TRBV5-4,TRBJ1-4,CASGRLNEKLFF,TGTGCCAGCGGACGGCTTAATGAAAAACTGTTTTTT
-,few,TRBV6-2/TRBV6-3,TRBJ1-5,CASIQDTYSNQPQHF,TGTGCCAGCATTCAGGACACCTATAGCAATCAGCCCCAGCATTTT
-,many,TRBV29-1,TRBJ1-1,CSGPGDGKAFF,TGCAGCGGACCAGGGGATGGGAAAGCTTTCTTT
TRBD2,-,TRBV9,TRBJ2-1,CASSVHGTSGRRDNEQFF,TGTGCCAGCAGCGTACACGGGACTAGCGGGAGAAGGGACAATGAGCAGTTCTTC
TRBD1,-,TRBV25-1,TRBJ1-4,CASSRQGPANPNEKLFF,TGTGCCAGCAGCCGACAGGGCCCAGCAAACCCTAATGAAAAACTGTTTTTT
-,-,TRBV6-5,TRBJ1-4,CASSEINANEKLFF,TGTGCCAGCAGTGAGATCAACGCTAATGAAAAACTGTTTTTT
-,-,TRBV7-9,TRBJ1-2,CASSLDWAGSSGYTF,TGTGCCAGCAGCTTAGATTGGGCAGGGTCCTCTGGCTACACCTTC
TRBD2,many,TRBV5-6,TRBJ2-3,CASSFGLVRTDTQYF,TGTGCCAGCAGCTTTGGACTAGTGAGGACAGATACGCAGTATTTT
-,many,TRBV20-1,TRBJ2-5,CSARPWITQETQYF,TGCAGTGCTAGACCTTGGATTACCCAAGAGACCCAGTACTTC
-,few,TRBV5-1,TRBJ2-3,CASSLVSPPPGDTQYF,TGCGCCAGCAGCTTGGTTTCGCCCCCTCCCGGAGATACGCAGTATTTT
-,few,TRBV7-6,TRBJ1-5,CASSLVAANQPQHF,TGTGCCAGCAGCTTAGTGGCAGCCAATCAGCCCCAGCATTTT
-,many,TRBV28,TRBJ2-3,CASWGADTQYF,TGTGCCAGCTGGGGCGCAGATACGCAGTATTTT
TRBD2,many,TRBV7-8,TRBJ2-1,CASSISGGAYNEQFF,TGTGCCAGCAGCATTAGCGGGGGGGCGTACAATGAGCAGTTCTTC
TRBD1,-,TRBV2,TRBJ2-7,CASSGSGTGNKKQYF,TGTGCCAGCAGCGGCTCCGGGACAGGGAATAAAAAGCAGTACTTC
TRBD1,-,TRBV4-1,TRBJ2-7,CASSPGQGNVYEQYF,TGCGCCAGCAGCCCCGGACAGGGCAACGTGTACGAGCAGTACTTC
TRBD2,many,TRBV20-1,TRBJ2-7,CSARAITSGSNEQYF,TGCAGTGCTAGGGCTATTACTAGCGGGAGTAACGAGCAGTACTTC
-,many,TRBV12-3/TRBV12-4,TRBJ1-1,CASSQSGVSVAFF,TGTGCCAGCAGTCAAAGCGGGGTTTCGGTAGCTTTCTTT
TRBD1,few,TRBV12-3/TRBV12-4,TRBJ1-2,CASSSTGVDGYTF,TGTGCCAGCAGTTCGACAGGGGTCGATGGCTACACCTTC
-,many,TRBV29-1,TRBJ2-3,CSVDGGSSTDTQYF,TGCAGCGTTGATGGGGGATCTAGCACAGATACGCAGTATTTT
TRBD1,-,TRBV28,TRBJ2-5,CASSGTGGLETQYF,TGTGCCAGCAGTGGGACAGGGGGACTAGAGACCCAGTACTTC
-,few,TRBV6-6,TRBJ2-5,CASSSPTGTETQYF,TGTGCCAGCAGTTCCCCCACAGGGACCGAGACCCAGTACTTC
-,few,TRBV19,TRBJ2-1,CASSIAAGGSYNEQFF,TGTGCCAGTAGTATAGCGGCAGGGGGGTCCTACAATGAGCAGTTCTTC
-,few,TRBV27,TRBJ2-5,CASSLGWGETQYF,TGTGCCAGCAGTTTAGGGTGGGGGGAGACCCAGTACTTC
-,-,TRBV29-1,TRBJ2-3,CSKKRGVTDTQYF,TGCAGTAAAAAAAGAGGGGTAACAGATACGCAGTATTTT
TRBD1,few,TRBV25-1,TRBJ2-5,CASSTGVFGTQYF,TGTGCCAGCAGTACAGGGGTGTTCGGGACCCAGTACTTC